Presented here are 18 T cell receptor beta chains from one specimen sequenced in a study of T cell changes during pregnancy in multiple sclerosis. Profiled with immunoSEQ multiplex PCR; TCRdb holds only in-frame clones, not every one. The table has more than 60,000 clones, about 91% seen once. The sample here was CD4+ T cells from peripheral blood mononuclear cells, taken in the third trimester of pregnancy. The source is a female donor in good health, enrolled as a control in a pregnancy study.

V gene TRBV7-8 combines with J gene TRBJ1-4; D is unclear. The germline V and J ends were trimmed by 5 bases and 8 bases, with 12 bases remaining between them. The germline gives CDR1 SGHVS, CDR2 FQNEAQ. The CDR3 spans 13 residues. CDR3 sequence (DNA): TGTGCCAGCAGCCCCCTGACGGAGGAAAAACTGTTTTTT. Protein product: CASSPLTEEKLFF. The full variable domain, its missing parts supplied by reference TRBV7-8 and TRBJ1-4, is GAGVSQSPRYKVAKRGQDVALRCDPISGHVSLFWYQQALGQGPEFLTYFQNEAQLDKSGLPSDRFFAERPEGSVSTLKIQRTQQEDSAVYLCASSPLTEEKLFFGSGTQLSVL.

The chain joins TRBV25-1 to TRBJ1-2; D perhaps matches TRBD1 (6 bases). The CDR3 contains 14 residues. The ends were cut back, 3 bases at V and 3 bases at J, with 11 bases in the middle. Germline CDR1 MGHDK, CDR2 SYGVNS. For the CDR3, the DNA is TGTGCCAGCAGTGAGCCACAGGGATACTATGGCTACACCTTC. Translation gives CASSEPQGYYGYTF.

The chain combines TRBV19 with TRBJ2-7, with 9 bases fitting TRBD1. The CDR3 is made up of 13 amino acids. The trim removed 3 bases at V and 5 bases at J, leaving 2 bases unmatched. Germline values: CDR1 LNHDA, CDR2 SQIVND (reference sequence). CDR3 DNA: TGTGCCAGTAGTATGGGGACAGGGAACGAGCAGTACTTC. It codes for CASSMGTGNEQYF.

The chain joins TRBV18 to TRBJ2-7; TRBD2 might be the D (6 bases). This CDR3 contains 16 residues. V shed 3 bases and J shed 6 bases, with 21 bases lying between them. Germline-derived CDR1 and CDR2 are KGHSH and LQKENI. CDR3: CASSPSLGGKIVEQYF. The DNA for the CDR3 is TGTGCCAGCTCACCGTCTTTGGGGGGAAAAATCGTCGAGCAGTACTTC.

V and J are TRBV11-3 and TRBJ1-1; TRBD1 agrees at 7 bases. V was pared by 7 bases and J by 8 bases, with 13 bases of the junction left unmatched. This CDR3 has 14 residues. CDR1 is SGHNT and CDR2 is YENEEA in the germline V gene. The CDR3 here is CASIGEGGIGEAFF. CDR3 DNA sequence: TGTGCCAGCATAGGGGAAGGGGGCATAGGGGAAGCTTTCTTT. Based on the CDR3 plus reference TRBV11-3 and TRBJ1-1, the full variable domain is EAGVVQSPRYKIIEKKQPVAFWCNPISGHNTLYWYLQNLGQGPELLIRYENEEAVDDSQLPKDRFSAERLKGVDSTLKIQPAELGDSAVYLCASIGEGGIGEAFFGQGTRLTVV.

V gene TRBV7-9 combines with J gene TRBJ2-7; 8 bases are shared with TRBD1. With V trimmed by 2 bases and J by 2 bases, 5 bases remained unmatched. Germline V gene lookup returns CDR1 SEHNR and CDR2 FQNEAQ (reference sequence). CDR3 size: 15 residues. The CDR3, as DNA: TGTGCCAGCAGCTTATCCGACAGGGGAACCTACGAGCAGTACTTC. Translated: CASSLSDRGTYEQYF.

The V call is TRBV5-5, the J call TRBJ1-2, with 7 bases that match TRBD1. Trimming removed 4 bases from V and 4 bases from J; junction bases left unmatched: 10. CDR3 length: 15 residues. The V gene's germline CDR1 is SGHKS and CDR2 YYEKEE (reference sequence). In DNA form, the CDR3 reads TGTGCCAGCAGCATCCGGGACAGCCCTTCCTATGGCTACACCTTC. This encodes CASSIRDSPSYGYTF. Drawing the rest from reference TRBV5-5 and TRBJ1-2, the complete variable domain is DAGVTQSPTHLIKTRGQQVTLRCSPISGHKSVSWYQQVLGQGPQFIFQYYEKEERGRGNFPDRFSARQFPNYSSELNVNALLLGDSALYLCASSIRDSPSYGYTFGSGTRLTVV.

The rearrangement links TRBV4-1 to TRBJ1-6; D is undetermined. CDR1 and CDR2 from the germline V gene are MGHRA and YSYEKL. The length of the CDR3 is 15 residues. V was trimmed by 0 bases and J by 6 bases, leaving 9 bases between them. The CDR3: CASSQERVTNSPLHF. CDR3 nucleotides: TGCGCCAGCAGCCAAGAGAGGGTTACTAATTCACCCCTCCACTTT.

The genes are TRBV9 and TRBJ2-5, with 9 bases fitting TRBD2. The CDR3 is 15 amino acids. CDR1 SGDLS and CDR2 YYNGEE come from the germline V gene. The junction had 3 bases not matched to a gene; V was cut back by 2 bases and J by 1 base. The CDR3 sequence: CASSVQRGAQETQYF. CDR3 DNA sequence: TGTGCCAGCAGCGTCCAGCGGGGGGCCCAAGAGACCCAGTACTTC.

J is TRBJ1-1 and V is TRBV30, with D tentatively TRBD1 (5 bases). The CDR3 length is 11 residues. Trimming cost V 1 base and J 11 bases, with 11 bases left between them. CDR1 GTSNPN and CDR2 SVGIG come from the germline V gene (reference sequence). The CDR3 DNA is TGTGCCTGGAGTGCGGGGGTTGACGCTTTCTTT. Translation: CAWSAGVDAFF.

J is TRBJ1-2 and V is TRBV7-2; 10 nucleotides line up with TRBD1. CDR3 length equals 15 residues. Germline V gene sequence: CDR1 SGHTA, CDR2 FQGNSA. V lost 3 bases, J lost 4 bases, and 5 bases stayed unmatched. The CDR3 sequence is CASSLGQGRIYGYTF. CDR3 nucleotide sequence: TGTGCCAGCAGCTTGGGACAGGGGCGCATCTATGGCTACACCTTC.

This clone was seen once. The chain is built from TRBV9 and TRBJ2-5; 8 nucleotides align to TRBD2. V shed 1 base and J 5 bases; nucleotides not matched to a gene: 7. This CDR3 is 15 amino acids long. Per germline, CDR1 SGDLS and CDR2 YYNGEE. The CDR3 here is CASSVTGGAVETQYF. The DNA for the CDR3 is TGTGCCAGCAGCGTAACCGGGGGGGCTGTTGAGACCCAGTACTTC.

The rearrangement uses TRBV6-6 and TRBJ1-4; TRBD1 agrees at 10 bases. This CDR3 spans 15 amino acids. The germline V gene has CDR1 MNHNY and CDR2 SVGAGI (reference sequence). J lost 5 bases, V lost 5 bases, and 5 bases had no gene match. The CDR3 DNA follows: TGTGCCAGCAGTGGACAGGGGGTAGGGAATGAAAAACTGTTTTTT. Translated, it gives CASSGQGVGNEKLFF.

The chain joins TRBV19 to TRBJ2-7; D gene unclear. Germline lookup yields CDR1 LNHDA and CDR2 SQIVND (reference sequence). The CDR3 is 11 residues long. Between the trimmed V and J ends, which lost 4 bases and 3 bases, there was a span of 4 bases. CDR3: CASSTHYEQYF. In nucleotides, the CDR3 is TGTGCCAGTAGTACCCACTACGAGCAGTACTTC.

The chain joins TRBV7-8 to TRBJ1-2, with 7 bases identical to TRBD1. CDR1 and CDR2 (germline): SGHVS, FQNEAQ. The trim removed 5 bases at V and 3 bases at J, leaving 6 bases unmatched. The CDR3 covers 14 residues. The CDR3: CASSIDRDDYGYTF. The CDR3, as DNA: TGTGCCAGCAGCATAGACAGGGATGACTATGGCTACACCTTC.

The chain couples TRBV4-1 to TRBJ1-6, with D maybe TRBD1 (5 bases). V was cut by 1 base and J by 10 bases, with 11 bases left in between. The germline CDR1 and CDR2 sequences are MGHRA and YSYEKL. CDR3 size: 14 residues. The chain's CDR3 is CASSQGTSESPLHF. DNA for the CDR3: TGCGCCAGCAGCCAAGGGACATCGGAGTCACCCCTCCACTTT.

The V call is TRBV7-8, the J call TRBJ2-7; TRBD1 matches at 9 bases. This CDR3 spans 15 amino acids. V lost 1 base and J lost 0; bases outside the gene matches: 1. Looked up from germline, CDR1 is SGHVS and CDR2 is FQNEAQ. The CDR3, as DNA: TGTGCCAGCAGCTTAGGGGACAGGGTCTCCTACGAGCAGTACTTC. Protein product: CASSLGDRVSYEQYF.

The V gene is TRBV11-2, the J gene TRBJ1-2, with D hard to call. Germline V gene lookup returns CDR1 SGHAT and CDR2 FQNNGV. Trimming removed 1 base at V and 0 bases at J, with 21 bases between. The CDR3 contains 19 residues. Written as DNA, the CDR3 is TGTGCCAGCAGCTTAGTGTGGGCGGGAACGAGGGAACCTAACTATGGCTACACCTTC. Its translation is CASSLVWAGTREPNYGYTF.